The table lists the clone carrying this T cell receptor (beta chain) with a count of one. Antigen: not known. This specimen comes from a study of cytomegalovirus exposure and HLA in healthy donors. Points from the study as a whole: According to the study, 160 or so TCR beta chains were cytomegalovirus-associated. It was found in a later analysis that first-cohort TCR clusters tended to co-occur in the 100 to 150 validation repertoires. The classifier was said to identify cytomegalovirus status with high specificity and sensitivity.

The donors were part of the validation cohort, which consisted of under 150 subjects and was separate from the first cohort of around 620 subjects. Trimming took 2 bases from V and 6 from J, leaving 11 bases between them. Per the germline V gene, CDR1 is SGHNT and CDR2 is YYREEE (reference sequence). This CDR3 spans 13 amino acids. Using immunoSEQ multiplex PCR, the repertoire was profiled, and TCRdb retains in-frame clones only, with some absent. This table has tens of thousands of clones, roughly 90% appearing once. V usage is TRBV5-4 and J usage is TRBJ1-2; a possible D gene is TRBD1 (5 bases). Source material: PBMCs. The receptor was isolated from a woman between 25 and 40 years old in good health and CMV-seronegative. DNA of the CDR3: TGTGCCAGCAGCTTTCAGGGAGGGAATGGCTACACCTTC. Translating it yields CASSFQGGNGYTF.